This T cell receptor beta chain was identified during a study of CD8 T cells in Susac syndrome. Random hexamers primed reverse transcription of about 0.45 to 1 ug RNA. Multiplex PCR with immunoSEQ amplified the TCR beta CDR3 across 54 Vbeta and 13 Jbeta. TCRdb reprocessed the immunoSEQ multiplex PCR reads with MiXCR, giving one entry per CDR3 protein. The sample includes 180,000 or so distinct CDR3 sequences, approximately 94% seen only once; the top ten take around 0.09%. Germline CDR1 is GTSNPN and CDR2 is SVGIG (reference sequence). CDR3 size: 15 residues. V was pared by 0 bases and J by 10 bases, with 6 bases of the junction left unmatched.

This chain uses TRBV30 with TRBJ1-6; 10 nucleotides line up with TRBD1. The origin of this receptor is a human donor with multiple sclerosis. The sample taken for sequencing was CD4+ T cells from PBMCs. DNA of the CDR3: TGTGCCTGGAGTGTACGGGACAGGGGTTCGTCACCCCTCCACTTT. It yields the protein CAWSVRDRGSSPLHF.